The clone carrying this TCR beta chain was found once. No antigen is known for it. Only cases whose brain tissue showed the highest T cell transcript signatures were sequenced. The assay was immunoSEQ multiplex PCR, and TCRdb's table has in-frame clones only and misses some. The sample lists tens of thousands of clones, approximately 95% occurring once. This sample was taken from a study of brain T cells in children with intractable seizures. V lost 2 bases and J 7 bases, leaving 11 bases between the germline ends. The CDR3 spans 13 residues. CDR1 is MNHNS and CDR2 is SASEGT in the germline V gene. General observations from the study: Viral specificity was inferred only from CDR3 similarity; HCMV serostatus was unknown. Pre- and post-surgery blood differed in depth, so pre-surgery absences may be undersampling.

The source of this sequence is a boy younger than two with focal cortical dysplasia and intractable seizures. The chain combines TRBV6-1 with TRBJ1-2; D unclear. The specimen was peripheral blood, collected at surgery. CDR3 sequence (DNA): TGTGCCAGCAGTGAATCGGTACCCTTTGGCTACACCTTC. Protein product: CASSESVPFGYTF.